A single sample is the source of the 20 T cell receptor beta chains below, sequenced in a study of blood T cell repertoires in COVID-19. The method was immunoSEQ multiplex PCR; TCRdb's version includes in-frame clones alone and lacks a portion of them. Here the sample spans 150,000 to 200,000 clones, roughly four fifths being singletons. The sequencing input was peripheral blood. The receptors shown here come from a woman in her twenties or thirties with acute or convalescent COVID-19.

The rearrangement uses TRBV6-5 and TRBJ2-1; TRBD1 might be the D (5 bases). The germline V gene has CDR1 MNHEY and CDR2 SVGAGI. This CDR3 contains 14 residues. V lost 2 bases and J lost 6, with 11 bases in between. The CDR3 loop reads CASSYTTVFNEQFF. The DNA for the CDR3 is TGTGCCAGCAGTTACACGACAGTTTTCAATGAGCAGTTCTTC.

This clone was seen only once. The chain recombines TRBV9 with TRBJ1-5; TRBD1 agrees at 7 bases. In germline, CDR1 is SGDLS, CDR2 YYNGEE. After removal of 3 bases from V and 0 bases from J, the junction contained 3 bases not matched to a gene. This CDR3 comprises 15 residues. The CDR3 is CASSAGQASNQPQHF. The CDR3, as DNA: TGTGCCAGCAGCGCCGGACAGGCTAGCAATCAGCCCCAGCATTTT.

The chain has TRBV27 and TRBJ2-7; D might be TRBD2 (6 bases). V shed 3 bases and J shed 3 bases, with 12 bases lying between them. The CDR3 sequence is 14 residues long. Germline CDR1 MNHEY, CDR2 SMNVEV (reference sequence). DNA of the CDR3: TGTGCCAGCAGTTTCGTAGCGGAGCACTACGAGCAGTACTTC. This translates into CASSFVAEHYEQYF.

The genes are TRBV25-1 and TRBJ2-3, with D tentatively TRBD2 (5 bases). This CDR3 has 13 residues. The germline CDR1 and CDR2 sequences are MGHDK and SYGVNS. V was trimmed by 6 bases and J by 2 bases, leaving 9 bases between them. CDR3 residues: CASSPGDTDTQYF. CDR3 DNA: TGTGCCAGCAGCCCCGGGGACACAGATACGCAGTATTTT.

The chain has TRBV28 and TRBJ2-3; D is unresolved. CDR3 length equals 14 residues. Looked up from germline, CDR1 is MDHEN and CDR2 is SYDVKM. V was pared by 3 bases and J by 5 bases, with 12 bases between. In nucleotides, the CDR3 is TGTGCCAGCAGTTTGAGCAGGTCCCAAGATACGCAGTATTTT. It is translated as CASSLSRSQDTQYF.

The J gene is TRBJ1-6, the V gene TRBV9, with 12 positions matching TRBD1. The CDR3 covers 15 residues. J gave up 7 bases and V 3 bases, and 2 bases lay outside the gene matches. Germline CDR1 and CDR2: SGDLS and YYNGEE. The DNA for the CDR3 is TGTGCCAGCAGCGGTGGGACAGGGGGCAATTCACCCCTCCACTTT. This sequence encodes CASSGGTGGNSPLHF.

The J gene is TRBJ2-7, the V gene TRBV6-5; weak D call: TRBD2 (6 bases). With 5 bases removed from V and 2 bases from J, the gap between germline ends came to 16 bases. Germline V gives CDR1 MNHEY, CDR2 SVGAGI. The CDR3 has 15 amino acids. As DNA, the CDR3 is TGTGCCAGCAGTCCCCGGGGGAGAGAAACCTACGAGCAGTACTTC. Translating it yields CASSPRGRETYEQYF.

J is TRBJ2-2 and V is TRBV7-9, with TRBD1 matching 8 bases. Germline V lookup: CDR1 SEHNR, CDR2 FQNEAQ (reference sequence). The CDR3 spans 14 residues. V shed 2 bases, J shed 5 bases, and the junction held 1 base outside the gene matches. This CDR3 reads CASSLQGATGELFF. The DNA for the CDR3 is TGTGCCAGCAGCTTACAGGGGGCAACCGGGGAGCTGTTTTTT.

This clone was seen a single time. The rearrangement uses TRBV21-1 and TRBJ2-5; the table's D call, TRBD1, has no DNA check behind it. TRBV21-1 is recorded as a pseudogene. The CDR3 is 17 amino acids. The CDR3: CASSKGRTDQDQETQYF. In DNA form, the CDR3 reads TGTGCCAGCAGCAAGGGGCGGACGGACCAAGACCAAGAGACCCAGTACTTC.

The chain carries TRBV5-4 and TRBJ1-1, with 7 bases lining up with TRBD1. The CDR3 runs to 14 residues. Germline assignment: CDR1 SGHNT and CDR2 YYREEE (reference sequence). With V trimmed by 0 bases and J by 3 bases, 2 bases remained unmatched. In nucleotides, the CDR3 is TGTGCCAGCAGCTTGGATCAGGGGGACACTGAAGCTTTCTTT. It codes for CASSLDQGDTEAFF.

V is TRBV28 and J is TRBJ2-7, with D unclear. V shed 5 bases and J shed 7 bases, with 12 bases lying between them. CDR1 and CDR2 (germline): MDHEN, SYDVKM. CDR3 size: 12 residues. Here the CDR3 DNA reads TGTGCCAGCAGTGGGCGATTCTGGGAGCAGTACTTC. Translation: CASSGRFWEQYF.

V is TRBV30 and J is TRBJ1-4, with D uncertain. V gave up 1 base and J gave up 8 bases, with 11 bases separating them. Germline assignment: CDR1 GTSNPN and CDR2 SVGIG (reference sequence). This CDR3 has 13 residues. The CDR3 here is CAWSGSAREKLFF. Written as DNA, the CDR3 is TGTGCCTGGAGTGGAAGTGCTCGGGAAAAACTGTTTTTT.

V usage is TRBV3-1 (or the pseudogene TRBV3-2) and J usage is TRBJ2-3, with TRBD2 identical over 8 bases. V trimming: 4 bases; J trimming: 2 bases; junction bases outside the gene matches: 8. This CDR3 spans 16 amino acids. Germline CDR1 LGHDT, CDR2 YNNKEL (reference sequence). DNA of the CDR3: TGTGCCAGCAGCCGCAGGGGAGCGGGAGACACAGATACGCAGTATTTT. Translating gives CASSRRGAGDTDTQYF.

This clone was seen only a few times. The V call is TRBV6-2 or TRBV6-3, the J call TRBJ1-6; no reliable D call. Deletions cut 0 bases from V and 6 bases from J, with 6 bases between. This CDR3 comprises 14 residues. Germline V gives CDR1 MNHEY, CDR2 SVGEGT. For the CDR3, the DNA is TGTGCCAGCAGTTACTCGAGTCTTAATTCACCCCTCCACTTT. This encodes CASSYSSLNSPLHF.

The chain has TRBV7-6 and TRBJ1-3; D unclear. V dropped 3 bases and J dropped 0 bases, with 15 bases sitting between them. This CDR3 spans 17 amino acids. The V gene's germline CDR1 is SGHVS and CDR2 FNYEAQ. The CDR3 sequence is CASSLLIDFSSGNTIYF. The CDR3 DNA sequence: TGTGCCAGCAGCTTGCTTATTGACTTCAGCTCTGGAAACACCATATATTTT.

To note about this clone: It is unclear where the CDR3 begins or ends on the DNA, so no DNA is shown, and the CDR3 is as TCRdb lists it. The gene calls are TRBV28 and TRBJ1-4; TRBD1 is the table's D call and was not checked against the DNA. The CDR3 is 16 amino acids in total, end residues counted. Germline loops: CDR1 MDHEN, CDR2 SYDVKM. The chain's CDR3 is CASSSSAGSGGEKLFF.

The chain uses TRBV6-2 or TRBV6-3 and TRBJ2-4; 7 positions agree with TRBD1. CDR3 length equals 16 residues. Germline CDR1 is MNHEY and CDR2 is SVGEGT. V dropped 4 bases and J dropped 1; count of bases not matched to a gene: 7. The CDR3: CASSCSGTAAKNIQYF. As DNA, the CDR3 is TGTGCCAGCAGTTGTTCCGGGACAGCGGCCAAAAACATTCAGTACTTC.

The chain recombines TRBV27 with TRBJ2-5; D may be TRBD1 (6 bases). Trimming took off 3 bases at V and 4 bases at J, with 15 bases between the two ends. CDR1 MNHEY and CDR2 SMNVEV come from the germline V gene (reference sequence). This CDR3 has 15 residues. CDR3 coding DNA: TGTGCCAGCAGTTTGGGGGCGCGGGTTGGAGAGACCCAGTACTTC. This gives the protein CASSLGARVGETQYF.

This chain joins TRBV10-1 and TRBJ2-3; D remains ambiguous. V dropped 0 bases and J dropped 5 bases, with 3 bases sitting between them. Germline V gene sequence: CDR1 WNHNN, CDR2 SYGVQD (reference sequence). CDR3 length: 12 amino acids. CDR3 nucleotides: TGCGCCAGCAGTGAGTCCCTAGATACGCAGTATTTT. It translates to CASSESLDTQYF.

The CDR3 is CASGLRGEQPQHF. CDR3 sequence (DNA): TGTGCCAGCGGGCTCAGGGGTGAACAGCCCCAGCATTTT. The V call is TRBV28, the J call TRBJ1-5, with D perhaps matching TRBD1 (6 bases). Germline assignment: CDR1 MDHEN and CDR2 SYDVKM. The length of the CDR3 is 13 residues. V was clipped by 8 bases and J by 7 bases, with 15 bases between them.